This T cell receptor (beta chain) is from a study of technical replicates of blood from a few donors (dated by TCRdb to 2016 to 2017). Points on this clone: Its antigen remains undetermined. Nothing much larger sits one base from this clone, and base qualities are not available.

Library prep was done by the immunoSEQ multiplex PCR assay. TCRdb took over this immuneACCESS table, retaining in-frame rearrangements with V and J assigned. Such tables are incomplete; in checked studies, under half of the missing clones stem from an unresolved V gene, and the remainder is unexplained. Present in this sample are approximately 74,000 clones, over 80% of which were seen just once. 4% to 5% of the sample lies in the top ten. The germline V gene (reference sequence) supplies CDR1 SEHNR and CDR2 FQNEAQ. The V end loses 2 bases and the J end loses 6 bases, and a stretch of 11 bases separates them. From its cysteine to its phenylalanine, the CDR3 spans 14 amino acids. Left in the record is the CDR3 DNA by itself, 42 bases read in frame from the first base.

The chain was built from TRBV7-9 and TRBJ2-1, and TRBD2 may be the D gene, going by 6 matching bases. This clonotype was obtained from a human donor in good health. Some clones in this sample may be carry-over from other donors' samples. Sequencing was carried out using PBMCs. The nucleotide sequence reads as follows: TGTGCCAGCAGCTTAAGCCTAGCGTCCAATGAGCAGTTCTTC. This translates into CASSLSLASNEQFF.